The rows below give T cell receptor beta chains drawn from one sample of a study of post-analysis software for immune sequencing data. TCRdb re-called the PCR reads through MiXCR, storing one row per CDR3 protein. The sample shows hundreds of thousands of distinct CDR3 sequences, about 32% of them seen only once. Material for sequencing was blood. These receptors were taken from a girl under 18 with multiple sclerosis. Each CDR3 is given with its conserved first and last residue. The order of the fields is clone size, D gene, CDR3 length, V gene, J gene, CDR3 DNA, CDR3 protein. A D gene is named only where the DNA matches it firmly. Only part of the rows carry a size: once, few, many, or a class if the clone is expanded.

NA	TRBD1	15	TRBV12-3/TRBV12-4	TRBJ1-1	TGTGCCAGCAGCCCTAGGACAGGGGCCTACACTGAAGCGTTCTTT	CASSPRTGAYTEAFF
few	NA	16	TRBV12-3/TRBV12-4	TRBJ2-1	TGTGCCAGCACCCCGGGGTGGGGGATCGACTACAATGAGCAGTTCTTC	CASTPGWGIDYNEQFF
many	NA	13	TRBV7-2	TRBJ2-7	TGTGCCAGCAGCCGCGGACACTCCTACGAGCAGTACTTC	CASSRGHSYEQYF
NA	NA	16	TRBV6-2/TRBV6-3	TRBJ2-7	TGTGCCAGCAGTTACTCGAGAGCGCCGAGCTCCTACGGGCAGTACTTC	CASSYSRAPSSYGQYF
NA	NA	14	TRBV4-3	TRBJ2-1	TGCGCCAGCAGCCAAGTTGCAGGGGCCAATGAGCAGTTCTTC	CASSQVAGANEQFF
NA	NA	13	TRBV20-1	TRBJ2-7	TGCAGTGCTAGGGGGGATAGCCTCATCGAGCAGTACTTC	CSARGDSLIEQYF
few	NA	15	TRBV6-7	TRBJ2-7	TGTGCCGGCACCAGAGACAGCGGACTACCCTACGAGCAGTACTTC	CAGTRDSGLPYEQYF
few	NA	12	TRBV2	TRBJ1-1	TGTGCCAGCCCCGGGGGGAGTGGTGAAGCTTTCTTT	CASPGGSGEAFF
few	TRBD1	13	TRBV4-1	TRBJ2-4	TGCGCCAGCAGCCAGGGGGACAGAAACATTCAGTACTTC	CASSQGDRNIQYF
NA	NA	15	TRBV28	TRBJ2-7	TGTGCCAGCAGGAGAACGGACAGAGCGACCTACGAGCAGTACTTC	CASRRTDRATYEQYF
few	NA	15	TRBV19	TRBJ2-7	TGTGCCAGTAGTCCTAGCGGGACAGGGTCCTACGAGCAGTACTTC	CASSPSGTGSYEQYF
few	TRBD2	18	TRBV5-1	TRBJ2-3	TGCGCCAGCAGCTTGGTGGCTAGCGGGGGACTAAGCACAGATACGCAGTATTTT	CASSLVASGGLSTDTQYF
NA	NA	15	TRBV7-2	TRBJ1-4	TGTGCCAGCAGCGAGCAGGGGATGAGTAATGAAAAACTGTTTTTT	CASSEQGMSNEKLFF
NA	NA	18	TRBV20-1	TRBJ1-4	TGCAGTGCTAGAGACCGCTACAGGGCCCGAGGGTCGAACGAAAAACTGTTTTTT	CSARDRYRARGSNEKLFF
NA	NA	13	TRBV7-9	TRBJ1-6	TGTGCCACCACAACGGGACGGGATTCACCCCTCCACTTT	CATTTGRDSPLHF
few	TRBD2	17	TRBV15	TRBJ2-7	TGTGCCACCAGCAGAGATGGCGCGGGAGGGCCCCCTTGGAAGCAGTACTTC	CATSRDGAGGPPWKQYF
NA	TRBD1	15	TRBV20-1	TRBJ2-7	TGCAGTGCTAGTAGGGGACAGGGACCCCAAGAGATCCAGTACTTC	CSASRGQGPQEIQYF
few	NA	13	TRBV7-2	TRBJ2-3	TGTGCCAGCAGACCCGTGGGGCTCGATACGCAGTATTTT	CASRPVGLDTQYF
NA	NA	17	TRBV29-1	TRBJ2-3	TGCAGCGTTAAAATGATCCTAGACTCCCTTAGCACAGATACGCAGTATTTT	CSVKMILDSLSTDTQYF
NA	TRBD1	16	TRBV4-3	TRBJ2-2	TGCGCCAGCAGCCCGGCCGGGACAGGGGTCTCCGGGGAGCTGTTTTTT	CASSPAGTGVSGELFF
NA	TRBD2	17	TRBV3-1	TRBJ2-5	TGTGCCAGCAGCCAGTTCCCACTAGCGGGGCAGCAAGAGACCCAGTACTTC	CASSQFPLAGQQETQYF
few	NA	13	TRBV27	TRBJ2-3	TGTGCCAGCAGTTTTCATCTTTCAGATACGCAGTATTTT	CASSFHLSDTQYF
NA	NA	14	TRBV28	TRBJ1-1	TGTGCCAGCAGTCTAGTGGGAAAGAACACTGAAGCTTTCTTT	CASSLVGKNTEAFF
NA	NA	14	TRBV29-1	TRBJ2-3	TGCAGCGTTGAAGAGGCGACTAGCACAGATACGCAGTATTTT	CSVEEATSTDTQYF
NA	TRBD2	14	TRBV7-2	TRBJ2-5	TGTGCCAGCAGCTTGTCTAGCGGGCAAGAGACCCAGTACTTC	CASSLSSGQETQYF
few	NA	15	TRBV7-2	TRBJ2-3	TGCGCCAGCACTAAAGTCCGGGTCTCGGGGGATACGCAGTATTTT	CASTKVRVSGDTQYF
NA	TRBD1	14	TRBV19	TRBJ2-7	TGTGCCAGTAATATGGGGACAGAAGGGGGCCAGCAGTACTTC	CASNMGTEGGQQYF
many	NA	17	TRBV5-1	TRBJ2-1	TGCGCCAGCAGCTTGGGCCTCCATAGGAGCTCCTACAATGAGCAGTTCTTC	CASSLGLHRSSYNEQFF
many	NA	14	TRBV29-1	TRBJ2-5	TGCAGCGTCACAGGGACGGGGTCCGGAGAGACCCAGTACTTC	CSVTGTGSGETQYF
NA	TRBD2	16	TRBV20-1	TRBJ2-5	TGCAGTGCTAGAGATTTTTACGGGGGGGGACGAGAGACCCAGTACTTC	CSARDFYGGGRETQYF
NA	TRBD2	15	TRBV12-5	TRBJ2-2	TGTGCTAGTGGTTACGGGACTACGAACACCGGGGAGCTGTTTTTT	CASGYGTTNTGELFF
few	TRBD2	15	TRBV7-8	TRBJ2-1	TGTGCCAGCAGGGCCGGGACTAGCGTGCACAATGAGCAGTTCTTC	CASRAGTSVHNEQFF
few	NA	16	TRBV6-4	TRBJ2-5	TGTGCCAGCAGTGATCAGGGCCGGGCGAGTTCGGGTGAGCAGTACTTC	CASSDQGRASSGEQYF
many	TRBD2	13	TRBV9	TRBJ2-7	TGTGCCAGCAGCCCCAGTAGCGGGGGCGAGCAGTACTTC	CASSPSSGGEQYF
once	TRBD2	19	TRBV6-5	TRBJ2-4	TGTGCCAGCAGTTCTCCCGGGACTAGCGGGGGGTTAGCCAAAAACATTCAGTACTTC	CASSSPGTSGGLAKNIQYF
NA	NA	13	TRBV25-1	TRBJ2-7	TGTGCCGGCAGTTCCGGGTGGGACTACGAGCAGTACTTC	CAGSSGWDYEQYF
NA	TRBD2	13	TRBV6-6	TRBJ2-5	TGTGCCAGCACTAGCGGGAGGGCCAATGAGCAGTACTTC	CASTSGRANEQYF
few	NA	12	TRBV5-1	TRBJ2-5	TGCGCCAGCAGCAACCCGGGCGAGACCCAGTACTTC	CASSNPGETQYF
NA	NA	16	TRBV3-1	TRBJ2-1	TGTGCCAGCAGCCAACCCATTTTGAGCTCCTACAATGAGCAGTTCTTC	CASSQPILSSYNEQFF
NA	TRBD2	18	TRBV4-3	TRBJ2-1	TGCGCCAGCAGCCAAGAATTAGCGGGACTAGATTTGGGAAATGAGCAGTTCTTC	CASSQELAGLDLGNEQFF
few	TRBD1	14	TRBV27	TRBJ2-7	TGTGCCAGCAGTTTAGTTCCAGGGGGACACGAGCAGTACTTC	CASSLVPGGHEQYF
NA	NA	15	TRBV28	TRBJ2-1	TGTGCCAGCAGGCTCAGGGAAATGCTGAACAATGAGCAGTTCTTC	CASRLREMLNNEQFF
once	NA	16	TRBV28	TRBJ2-5	TGTGCCAGCAGCCCCGGGGCAGCCGTTATGGAAGAGACCCAGTACTTC	CASSPGAAVMEETQYF
NA	NA	14	TRBV27	TRBJ1-6	TGTGCCAGCATGAAGGGGGTCGGATCTTCACCCCTCCACTTT	CASMKGVGSSPLHF
NA	NA	15	TRBV7-2	TRBJ2-5	TGTGCCAGCAGCTTAGTGGGGTCACTACAAGAGACCCAGTACTTC	CASSLVGSLQETQYF
few	NA	13	TRBV6-2/TRBV6-3	TRBJ1-2	TGTGCCAGCAGTTCGTCGGAGGCCTATGGCTACACCTTC	CASSSSEAYGYTF
few	NA	11	TRBV29-1	TRBJ1-2	TGCAGCGTTGCTGGTGGGGGAGACTACACCTTC	CSVAGGGDYTF
NA	NA	14	TRBV4-2	TRBJ1-1	TGTGCCAGCAGCGTGGAGGGGGAAAACACTGAAGCTTTCTTT	CASSVEGENTEAFF
NA	NA	17	TRBV6-2/TRBV6-3	TRBJ2-1	TGTGCCAGCAGTCCCCCTCACCGGCGGGGTGCCTACAATGAGCAGTTCTTC	CASSPPHRRGAYNEQFF